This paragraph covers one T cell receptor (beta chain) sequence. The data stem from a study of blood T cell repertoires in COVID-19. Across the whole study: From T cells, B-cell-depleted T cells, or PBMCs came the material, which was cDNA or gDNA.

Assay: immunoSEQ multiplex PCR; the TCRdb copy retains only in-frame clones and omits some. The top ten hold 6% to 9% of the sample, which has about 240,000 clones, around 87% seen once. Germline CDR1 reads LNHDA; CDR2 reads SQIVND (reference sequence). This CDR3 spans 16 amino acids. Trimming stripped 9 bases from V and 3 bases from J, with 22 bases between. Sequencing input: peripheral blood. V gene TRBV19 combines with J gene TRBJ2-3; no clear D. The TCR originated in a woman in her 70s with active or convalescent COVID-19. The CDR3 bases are TGTGCCAGCAGTCTATCCCCTCTCTCCTCGACAGATACGCAGTATTTT. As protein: CASSLSPLSSTDTQYF.